The next 32 T cell receptor beta chains were all read from a single sample in a study of blood T cell repertoires in COVID-19. Profiling relied on immunoSEQ multiplex PCR, and the TCRdb table lists in-frame clones only, not all of them. The table includes roughly 280,000 clones, over 75% detected once. The specimen sequenced was peripheral blood. These receptors were obtained from a woman between 65 and 79 years old with acute or convalescent COVID-19.

This rearrangement joins TRBV5-8 to TRBJ1-2; D unresolved. This CDR3 has 12 amino acids. Germline V gene data show CDR1 as SGHTS and CDR2 as YDEGEE. V dropped 4 bases and J dropped 2 bases, with 6 bases sitting between them. For the CDR3, the DNA is TGTGCCAGCAGCCCTCTGAACTATGGCTACACCTTC. This gives the protein CASSPLNYGYTF.

In this sample, this clone turned up a few times. The genes are TRBV6-4 and TRBJ1-6; D is unresolved. CDR1 is MRHNA and CDR2 is SNTAGT in the germline V gene. CDR3 length equals 14 residues. Between the trimmed V and J ends, which lost 6 bases and 10 bases, there was a span of 16 bases. The CDR3 region has the DNA TGTGCCAGCAGCCCCACAGCCGACGGCTCACCCCTCCACTTT. Protein sequence: CASSPTADGSPLHF.

The chain uses TRBV24-1 and TRBJ2-1, with 8 bases aligning to TRBD2. The CDR3 covers 17 residues. In germline, CDR1 is KGHDR, CDR2 SFDVKD. Trimming at V came to 4 bases and at J to 0 bases, leaving 7 bases not matched to a gene. The CDR3: CATSDVPGGSSYNEQFF. The CDR3 DNA is TGTGCCACCAGTGACGTTCCGGGGGGGAGCTCCTACAATGAGCAGTTCTTC.

The gene calls are TRBV7-8 and TRBJ1-2, with 9 bases fitting TRBD1. This CDR3 has 15 residues. Trimming cost V 5 bases and J 7 bases; bases outside gene matches: 11. The V gene's germline CDR1 is SGHVS and CDR2 FQNEAQ. The CDR3 coding sequence is TGTGCCAGCAGCCTCGGGACAGGGCTCGGCGGTGGCTACACCTTC. This encodes CASSLGTGLGGGYTF. Full variable domain (rest looked up from reference TRBV7-8 and TRBJ1-2): GAGVSQSPRYKVAKRGQDVALRCDPISGHVSLFWYQQALGQGPEFLTYFQNEAQLDKSGLPSDRFFAERPEGSVSTLKIQRTQQEDSAVYLCASSLGTGLGGGYTFGSGTRLTVV.

CDR3 DNA sequence: TGTGCCAGCAGTTACTCAGGGGCAGGAAACACCATATATTTT. It yields the protein CASSYSGAGNTIYF. The chain recombines TRBV6-5 with TRBJ1-3; D may be TRBD1 (5 bases). In germline, CDR1 is MNHEY, CDR2 SVGAGI. CDR3 length: 14 amino acids. Trimming left V 0 bases short and J 4 bases short, with 7 bases between.

J is TRBJ2-7 and V is TRBV6-6; D not certain. Trimming took off 8 bases at V and 3 bases at J, with 14 bases between the two ends. Germline V gives CDR1 MNHNY, CDR2 SVGAGI (reference sequence). The length of the CDR3 is 13 residues. The CDR3: CASQYVQHYEQYF. CDR3 bases: TGTGCCAGCCAGTACGTACAGCACTACGAGCAGTACTTC.

On this clone itself: It is likely a read error, because the conserved phenylalanine at the end of the CDR3 is missing. The DNA is omitted, as the CDR3 cannot be located on it reliably, and the CDR3 follows TCRdb's listing. V usage is TRBV27 and J usage is TRBJ1-2; no check of the table's D call, TRBD1, against the DNA was made. The CDR3 extends over 11 residues, inclusive of both ends. Germline V gives CDR1 MNHEY, CDR2 SMNVEV (reference sequence). The CDR3 reads CASSPRNLQGS.

Worth noting for this clone: Its ends do not fully match the called genes, so a read error is possible. The chain employs TRBV7-9 and TRBJ1-6; 7 positions agree with TRBD1. The length of the CDR3 is 14 residues. Germline CDR1 and CDR2: SEHNR and FQNEAQ (reference sequence). The CDR3 region is CASSSDRNKSPLHF. CDR3 sequence (DNA): TGTGCCAGCAGCTCGGACAGGAATAAATCACCCCTCCACTTT. The full variable domain, in which reference TRBV7-9 and TRBJ1-6 provide the parts outside the CDR3, is DTGVSQNPRHKITKRGQNVTFRCDPISEHNRLYWYRQTLGQGPEFLTYFQNEAQLEKSRLLSDRFSAERPKGSFSTLEIQRTEQGDSAMYLCASSSDRNKSPLHFGNGTRLTVT.

The rearrangement joins TRBV6-5 to TRBJ2-7, with 7 bases fitting TRBD1. Germline trimming cut 7 bases from V and 0 bases from J; bases unmatched to any gene: 3. Germline CDR1 is MNHEY and CDR2 is SVGAGI. This CDR3 has 13 amino acids. In nucleotides, the CDR3 is TGTGCCAGCAACAACAGGGGCTCCTACGAGCAGTACTTC. It codes for CASNNRGSYEQYF.

The rearrangement uses TRBV5-1 and TRBJ2-5; the match to TRBD2 covers 7 bases. Per germline, CDR1 SGHRS and CDR2 YFSETQ. This CDR3 region has 15 residues. J gave up 2 bases and V 5 bases, and 9 bases lay outside the gene matches. CDR3 amino acids: CASRKSGGWQETQYF. CDR3 bases: TGCGCCAGCAGAAAATCGGGGGGTTGGCAAGAGACCCAGTACTTC.

A note on this clone: A clone one base away is much larger, so this may be a read error. Additional DNA sequences in this sample encode the identical CDR3. The chain has TRBV5-1 and TRBJ1-5; the D gene is possibly TRBD1 (6 bases). The CDR3 length is 14 residues. Trimming stripped 4 bases from V and 0 bases from J, with 8 bases between. Per the germline V gene, CDR1 is SGHRS and CDR2 is YFSETQ. CDR3 sequence: CASSLDSSNQPQHF. The CDR3 nucleotides are TGCGCCAGCAGCCTGGACAGTAGCAATCAGCCCCAGCATTTT.

The rearrangement uses TRBV7-9 and TRBJ2-7; D gene ambiguous. Germline CDR1 and CDR2: SEHNR and FQNEAQ (reference sequence). The ends were cut back, 1 base at V and 5 bases at J, with 6 bases in the middle. This CDR3 is built from 12 residues. CDR3 nucleotide sequence: TGTGCCAGCAGCTTAGTGGGCCACGAGCAGTACTTC. This translates into CASSLVGHEQYF.

This chain links TRBV11-2 with TRBJ2-7; the D is unclear. The CDR3 consists of 16 residues. Germline CDR1 is SGHAT and CDR2 is FQNNGV. Trimming cost V 5 bases and J 0 bases, with 17 bases left between them. The CDR3 spells CASSLPRGFSSYEQYF. CDR3 nucleotides: TGTGCCAGCAGCCTACCACGAGGTTTCAGCTCCTACGAGCAGTACTTC.

The chain is built from TRBV6-1 and TRBJ1-1; D is unclear. Germline V gene data show CDR1 as MNHNS and CDR2 as SASEGT. The CDR3 is made up of 12 amino acids. Trimming left V 5 bases short and J 10 bases short, with 14 bases between. CDR3 coding DNA: TGTGCCAGCAGTTATGGCAGGATCGGAGCTTTCTTT. Encoded protein: CASSYGRIGAFF.

The chain's CDR3 is CASWDRDTEAFF. The DNA of the CDR3 is TGTGCCAGTTGGGACAGGGACACTGAAGCTTTCTTT. This sequence joins TRBV19 and TRBJ1-1; 9 bases map to TRBD1. Germline V gene data show CDR1 as LNHDA and CDR2 as SQIVND (reference sequence). The V gene end was trimmed by 8 bases and the J gene end by 3 bases; junction bases not matched to a gene: 1. This CDR3 is built from 12 residues.

The chain joins TRBV6-5 to TRBJ2-5; TRBD2 matches at 13 bases. There are 15 residues in the CDR3. J lost 5 bases, V lost 7 bases, and 7 bases had no gene match. Per the germline V gene, CDR1 is MNHEY and CDR2 is SVGAGI. CDR3 DNA sequence: TGTGCCAGCACCAGACTAGCGGGGGGTTGGGAGACCCAGTACTTC. This codes for CASTRLAGGWETQYF.

The gene calls are TRBV19 and TRBJ1-2; D is uncertain. V lost 5 bases, J lost 3 bases, and 13 bases lay in between. The CDR3 sequence is 14 residues long. CDR1 is LNHDA and CDR2 is SQIVND in the germline V gene (reference sequence). Here the CDR3 reads CASSGPRGDYGYTF. The CDR3 nucleotides are TGTGCCAGTAGTGGCCCCCGCGGGGACTATGGCTACACCTTC.

The sample holds one count of this clone. The rearrangement links TRBV4-1 to TRBJ2-3, with D uncertain. V was clipped by 1 base and J by 2 bases, with 10 bases between them. This CDR3 contains 15 residues. The V gene's germline CDR1 is MGHRA and CDR2 YSYEKL. The CDR3 coding sequence is TGCGCCAGCAGCCAAGGAGGTTACTCCACAGATACGCAGTATTTT. It is translated as CASSQGGYSTDTQYF.

The gene calls are TRBV5-4 and TRBJ2-2, with D possibly TRBD2 on 6 matching bases. Germline V CDR1 and CDR2: SGHNT, YYREEE (reference sequence). The CDR3 sequence is 16 residues long. Trimming took off 0 bases at V and 4 bases at J, with 13 bases between the two ends. The CDR3 loop reads CASSLALRGSTGELFF. The DNA of the CDR3 is TGTGCCAGCAGCTTGGCCCTGCGGGGATCCACCGGGGAGCTGTTTTTT.

The chain recombines TRBV19 with TRBJ1-1, with TRBD1 matching 7 bases. J gave up 1 base and V 4 bases, and 6 bases lay outside the gene matches. This CDR3 spans 15 amino acids. Per the germline V gene, CDR1 is LNHDA and CDR2 is SQIVND (reference sequence). DNA of the CDR3: TGTGCCAGTAGTAACATCGGGGACAGGAACACTGAAGCTTTCTTT. Translation gives CASSNIGDRNTEAFF.

V gene TRBV5-5 combines with J gene TRBJ2-1; no definite D call. The germline gives CDR1 SGHKS, CDR2 YYEKEE (reference sequence). V was cut by 3 bases and J by 3 bases, with 13 bases left in between. CDR3 length: 15 amino acids. The CDR3 DNA reads TGTGCCAGCAGCTCTTGGCAGGTCAGCTACAATGAGCAGTTCTTC. It specifies CASSSWQVSYNEQFF.

The chain links TRBV6-5 to TRBJ1-5, with TRBD1 matching over 10 bases. The CDR3 totals 12 residues. The germline V gene has CDR1 MNHEY and CDR2 SVGAGI. Trimming removed 11 bases from V and 4 bases from J; junction bases left unmatched: 2. For the CDR3, the DNA is TGTGCCTCGGACAGGGGGAATCAGCCCCAGCATTTT. Protein: CASDRGNQPQHF.

The V and J genes are TRBV6-1 and TRBJ1-4; D uncertain. With 3 bases removed from V and 5 bases from J, the gap between germline ends came to 10 bases. Germline CDR1 and CDR2: MNHNS and SASEGT. The CDR3 sequence is 14 residues long. Here the CDR3 reads CASSETEANEKLFF. DNA of the CDR3: TGTGCCAGCAGTGAGACGGAGGCCAATGAAAAACTGTTTTTT.

The rearrangement joins TRBV5-1 to TRBJ2-1; TRBD2 matches 9 bases. The V gene's germline CDR1 is SGHRS and CDR2 YFSETQ. V dropped 0 bases and J dropped 6; count of bases not matched to a gene: 1. The CDR3 consists of 14 residues. The CDR3 sequence is CASSLVAGVNEQFF. The CDR3 DNA reads as TGCGCCAGCAGCTTGGTAGCGGGGGTCAATGAGCAGTTCTTC.

Here the CDR3 reads CASSEEATDNNSPLHF. For the CDR3, the DNA is TGTGCCAGCAGTGAAGAAGCGACCGATAATAATTCACCCCTCCACTTT. The chain has TRBV2 and TRBJ1-6, with D uncertain. Germline CDR1 SNHLY, CDR2 FYNNEI. V lost 1 base, J lost 5 bases, and 12 bases lay in between. CDR3 length equals 16 residues.

This clone has more than one count but fewer than ten. The V gene is TRBV13, the J gene TRBJ2-7; D possibly corresponds to TRBD1 (6 bases). CDR3 length: 14 amino acids. Trimming shortened V by 5 bases and J by 1 base, and 12 bases separated the two germline ends. Germline CDR1 reads PRHDT; CDR2 reads FYEKMQ (reference sequence). DNA for the CDR3: TGTGCCAGCAGCAAACAGGGTTTTTCCTACGAGCAGTACTTC. Translated, it gives CASSKQGFSYEQYF.

This clone was recorded a few times. The CDR3 DNA sequence: TGTGCCAGCAGTGCCGGGAGTAGCTATGGCTACACCTTC. As protein: CASSAGSSYGYTF. This chain connects TRBV2 to TRBJ1-2, with D hard to call. There are 13 residues in the CDR3. Germline-derived CDR1 and CDR2 are SNHLY and FYNNEI. Trimming stripped 4 bases from V and 4 bases from J, with 10 bases between.

The rearrangement links TRBV2 to TRBJ2-3; D is possibly TRBD1 (6 bases). The V end lost 4 bases, the J end lost 5 bases, and 13 bases lay between the germline ends. CDR3 length: 14 amino acids. Germline assignment: CDR1 SNHLY and CDR2 FYNNEI. CDR3 sequence reads: CASSGGQGIDTQYF. For the CDR3, the DNA is TGTGCCAGCAGTGGGGGGCAGGGAATAGATACGCAGTATTTT.

The chain carries TRBV7-9 and TRBJ1-2, with a weak D call TRBD1 (5 bases). CDR1 and CDR2 (germline): SEHNR, FQNEAQ (reference sequence). The V gene lost 4 bases and the J gene lost 3 bases, with 15 bases spanning the gap. The CDR3 extends over 15 amino acids. CDR3 amino acids: CASSWRGGRDYGYTF. Here the CDR3 DNA reads TGTGCCAGCAGCTGGAGGGGAGGAAGGGACTATGGCTACACCTTC.

This rearrangement joins TRBV12-5 to TRBJ2-2; 9 positions match TRBD1. Germline CDR1 and CDR2: LGHNT and FRNRAP. The CDR3 sequence is 17 residues long. V shed 1 base and J 4 bases; nucleotides not matched to a gene: 7. CDR3 nucleotide sequence: TGTGCTAGTGGTTTGGCCCTGACAGGGGGGGTCACCGGGGAGCTGTTTTTT. Protein sequence: CASGLALTGGVTGELFF.

The V gene is TRBV5-8, the J gene TRBJ1-6, with TRBD1 identical over 9 bases. J gave up 2 bases and V 0 bases, and 6 bases lay outside the gene matches. CDR1 is SGHTS, CDR2 YDEGEE, per germline. CDR3 length: 18 amino acids. CDR3 amino acids: CASSLVFWTGAYNSPLHF. The CDR3 DNA reads as TGTGCCAGCAGCTTGGTGTTTTGGACAGGGGCCTATAATTCACCCCTCCACTTT.

This clone occurred once. The rearrangement joins TRBV13 to TRBJ1-5; D is unclear. CDR3 length: 13 residues. Germline loops: CDR1 PRHDT, CDR2 FYEKMQ (reference sequence). Trimming cost V 3 bases and J 7 bases, with 10 bases left between them. CDR3 residues: CASSLSPRQPQHF. CDR3 in DNA: TGTGCCAGCAGCTTGAGCCCCCGCCAGCCCCAGCATTTT.